This section outlines one T cell receptor beta chain sequence together with its context. Profiling relied on immunoSEQ multiplex PCR, and the TCRdb table lists in-frame clones only, not all of them. The sample has approximately 91,000 clones, approximately 89% seen once. The source of the sample is a study of OX40 agonist ivuxolimab in advanced cancers. Study details: Patients treated during dose escalation were battling hepatocellular carcinoma, melanoma, renal cell or head and neck cancer.

The CDR3 spans 15 residues. The germline gives CDR1 SGHAT, CDR2 FQNNGV. V was trimmed by 6 bases and J by 0 bases, leaving 13 bases between them. Sequencing was performed on CD4+ or CD8+ T cells sorted from blood, taken in a trial of the OX40 agonist ivuxolimab. The source of this sequence is an adult with an advanced solid tumor such as melanoma, head and neck, liver or kidney cancer. This sequence joins TRBV11-2 and TRBJ2-3; D is possibly TRBD1 (6 bases). The DNA of the CDR3 is TGTGCCAGCAGTACCCCGGGACAAAGCACAGATACGCAGTATTTT. Its translation is CASSTPGQSTDTQYF.